This is a list of T cell receptor beta chains from one sample in a study of blood T cells in healthy people across ages. TCRdb independently ran MiXCR on the 5' RACE reads; one entry per CDR3 protein. Altogether 1.5 million or so distinct CDR3 sequences are present, less than 45% being singletons, with the ten largest covering 4%. The sample taken for sequencing was blood. These receptors were obtained from a woman under 30 in good health. CDR3s include the opening cysteine and the closing phenylalanine or tryptophan. D genes are given only for firm matches. Rows may omit the clone size; those that give it use once, few, many or a size class.

size	J	D	V	CDR3	DNA
-	TRBJ2-3	-	TRBV14	CASSITLQSTDTQYF	TGTGCCAGCAGCATAACTTTACAGAGCACAGATACGCAGTATTTT
few	TRBJ2-7	-	TRBV5-1	CASSLLQGTFEQYF	TGCGCCAGCAGCTTGTTACAGGGTACGTTCGAGCAGTACTTC
many	TRBJ2-7	-	TRBV7-2	CASSLVRHEQYF	TGTGCCAGCAGCTTAGTACGCCACGAGCAGTACTTC
many	TRBJ2-5	-	TRBV27	CASSLNGETQYF	TGTGCCAGCAGCTTAAACGGAGAGACCCAGTACTTC
-	TRBJ2-7	-	TRBV11-2	CASSLVGGRNEQYF	TGTGCCAGCAGCTTAGTGGGGGGCAGGAACGAGCAGTACTTC
-	TRBJ2-7	-	TRBV20-1	CSARRLGYKQYF	TGCAGTGCTAGGAGACTAGGCTACAAGCAGTACTTC
-	TRBJ2-1	TRBD1	TRBV5-4	CASSIDRGPYNEQFF	TGTGCCAGCAGCATAGACAGGGGACCCTACAATGAGCAGTTCTTC
-	TRBJ1-6	-	TRBV20-1	CSAPVSYNSPLHF	TGCAGTGCTCCCGTATCCTATAATTCACCCCTCCACTTT
-	TRBJ2-1	-	TRBV29-1	CSVTGTYNEQFF	TGCAGCGTTACGGGGACCTACAATGAGCAGTTCTTC
-	TRBJ2-3	TRBD2	TRBV7-3	CASSLRAGTSPRTDTQYF	TGTGCCAGCAGCTTAAGGGCCGGGACTAGCCCCCGCACAGATACGCAGTATTTT
few	TRBJ2-7	-	TRBV21-1	CASSNETGGGYEQYF	TGTGCCAGCAGCAACGAGACAGGGGGCGGCTACGAGCAGTACTTC
few	TRBJ2-7	TRBD1	TRBV20-1	CSASVDRDRYEQYF	TGCAGTGCTAGCGTGGACAGGGACAGGTACGAGCAGTACTTC
-	TRBJ2-5	TRBD2	TRBV20-1	CSARGSASGSGETQYF	TGCAGTGCTAGAGGCTCGGCTAGCGGGAGTGGAGAGACCCAGTACTTC
-	TRBJ1-6	-	TRBV7-2	CASSLGARYYYNSPLHF	TGTGCCAGCAGCTTAGGGGCCCGATATTACTATAATTCACCCCTCCACTTT
-	TRBJ1-5	-	TRBV4-2	CASSQDVLYEYSNQPQHF	TGTGCCAGCAGCCAAGATGTCCTATATGAATATAGCAATCAGCCCCAGCATTTT
few	TRBJ1-6	TRBD1	TRBV6-5	CASSYEGTVDNSPLHF	TGTGCCAGCAGTTACGAAGGGACAGTTGATAATTCACCCCTCCACTTT
-	TRBJ2-3	TRBD2	TRBV7-2	CASSLMAGGPDTQYF	TGTGCCAGCAGCTTAATGGCGGGGGGGCCAGATACGCAGTATTTT
-	TRBJ1-5	-	TRBV4-1	CASSQFGGTVSNQPQHF	TGCGCCAGCAGCCAGTTCGGGGGCACGGTAAGCAATCAGCCCCAGCATTTT
-	TRBJ2-1	TRBD2	TRBV4-1	CASSQTSGITYNEQFF	TGCGCCAGCAGCCAAACTAGCGGGATAACCTACAATGAGCAGTTCTTC
few	TRBJ2-1	TRBD1	TRBV4-2	CASSQDRGVGQGFNEQFF	TGTGCCAGCAGCCAAGATAGGGGCGTGGGACAGGGCTTCAATGAGCAGTTCTTC
-	TRBJ1-5	-	TRBV2	CASSRDGGGSQPQHF	TGTGCCAGCTCTCGGGATGGGGGGGGCAGTCAGCCCCAGCATTTT
-	TRBJ2-3	-	TRBV4-2	CASSQERRGADTQYF	TGTGCCAGCAGCCAAGAGAGAAGGGGTGCAGATACGCAGTATTTT
-	TRBJ2-1	TRBD2	TRBV11-2	CASSLLTSGGFQQQFF	TGTGCCAGCAGCTTGCTGACTAGCGGGGGGTTCCAACAGCAGTTCTTC
-	TRBJ2-3	-	TRBV5-1	CASSFAPKNTDTQYF	TGCGCCAGCAGCTTTGCACCTAAAAACACAGATACGCAGTATTTT
-	TRBJ2-1	TRBD1	TRBV28	CASSLAADRVIYNEQFF	TGTGCCAGCAGTTTAGCAGCCGACAGGGTTATTTACAATGAGCAGTTCTTC
-	TRBJ1-5	TRBD1	TRBV29-1	CSVRDRARGCNQPQHF	TGCAGCGTTCGTGACAGGGCCCGTGGTTGCAATCAGCCCCAGCATTTT
few	TRBJ2-1	TRBD2	TRBV15	CATSSGNGHNEQFF	TGTGCCACCAGTAGCGGGAATGGGCACAATGAGCAGTTCTTC
-	TRBJ2-3	-	TRBV2	CASVASGTDTQYF	TGTGCCTCGGTCGCCTCAGGGACAGATACGCAGTATTTT
few	TRBJ2-7	TRBD2	TRBV5-1	CASSYSGGALSGEQYF	TGCGCCAGCAGCTACTCCGGGGGGGCTCTCTCCGGTGAGCAGTACTTC
many	TRBJ1-2	-	TRBV20-1	CSARGDPTGPYGYTF	TGCAGTGCTAGAGGGGACCCGACAGGACCTTATGGCTACACCTTC
-	TRBJ2-3	TRBD2	TRBV12-3/TRBV12-4	CASSRGTSRLSTDTQYF	TGTGCCAGCAGCCGAGGGACTAGCAGGCTTAGCACAGATACGCAGTATTTT
-	TRBJ1-3	-	TRBV2	CASTKRDSGNTIYF	TGTGCCAGCACCAAGAGGGATTCAGGAAACACCATATATTTT
few	TRBJ1-1	-	TRBV7-9	CASSLERGDTNTEAFF	TGTGCCAGCAGCTTAGAGAGGGGGGATACGAACACTGAAGCTTTCTTT
-	TRBJ2-1	-	TRBV5-1	CASSLGTPNNEQFF	TGCGCCAGCAGCTTGGGGACACCAAACAATGAGCAGTTCTTC
few	TRBJ2-2	-	TRBV7-2	CASSLGPGSGELFF	TGTGCCAGCAGCTTAGGGCCGGGCTCCGGGGAGCTGTTTTTT